These 15 T cell receptor beta chains came from one sample sequenced in a study of T cell responses to AZD1222 COVID-19 vaccine. TCRdb's copy holds only in-frame clones and misses some; the assay was immunoSEQ multiplex PCR. This sample has tens of thousands of clones; approximately 89% occur once, and the top ten carry about 2.2%. The source was peripheral blood, collected on day 0 of AZD1222 vaccination. Receptors were obtained from an adult in good health.

This clone was found a few times. V is TRBV6-6 and J is TRBJ2-1; 12 positions agree with TRBD2. This CDR3 contains 16 residues. Germline CDR1 reads MNHNY; CDR2 reads SVGAGI (reference sequence). J lost 7 bases, V lost 5 bases, and 9 bases had no gene match. CDR3 region: CASSALAGGRMNEQFF. In nucleotides, the CDR3 is TGTGCCAGCAGTGCTCTAGCGGGAGGGCGTATGAATGAGCAGTTCTTC.

The chain uses TRBV6-5 and TRBJ2-1, with a tentative D call TRBD2 (5 bases). The germline V gene has CDR1 MNHEY and CDR2 SVGAGI. V was pared by 2 bases and J by 7 bases, with 6 bases between. The CDR3 has 12 residues. Written as DNA, the CDR3 is TGTGCCAGCAGTTACGGGGAGAATGAGCAGTTCTTC. Amino acid sequence: CASSYGENEQFF.

The chain recombines TRBV5-4 with TRBJ1-1; 7 nucleotides agree with TRBD1. Trimming took 0 bases from V and 9 from J; bases not matched to a gene: 11. The CDR3 loop spans 15 amino acids. From germline, CDR1 is SGHNT and CDR2 YYREEE (reference sequence). CDR3 nucleotide sequence: TGTGCCAGCAGCTTGGGGGGACAGTCTTTTAACCAAGCTTTCTTT. It encodes CASSLGGQSFNQAFF. The variable domain in full, completed from reference TRBV5-4 and TRBJ1-1, reads ETGVTQSPTHLIKTRGQQVTLRCSSQSGHNTVSWYQQALGQGPQFIFQYYREEENGRGNFPPRFSGLQFPNYSSELNVNALELDDSALYLCASSLGGQSFNQAFFGQGTRLTVV.

The V call is TRBV7-2, the J call TRBJ2-7, with D possibly being TRBD1 (7 bases). From germline, CDR1 is SGHTA and CDR2 FQGNSA. The CDR3 extends over 14 amino acids. V lost 3 bases and J lost 4, with 13 bases in between. CDR3 amino acids: CASSLGRDSYEQYF. Written as DNA, the CDR3 is TGTGCCAGCAGCTTGGGGCGGGACAGTTACGAGCAGTACTTC. Complete variable domain (other parts from reference TRBV7-2 and TRBJ2-7): GAGVSQSPSNKVTEKGKDVELRCDPISGHTALYWYRQSLGQGLEFLIYFQGNSAPDKSGLPSDRFSAERTGGSVSTLTIQRTQQEDSAVYLCASSLGRDSYEQYFGPGTRLTVT.

The DNA for the CDR3 is TGTGCCAGCGTCCTCGGTACCTTCTATGGCTACACCTTC. Encoded protein: CASVLGTFYGYTF. The rearrangement links TRBV7-2 to TRBJ1-2, with D hard to call. This CDR3 spans 13 amino acids. CDR1 is SGHTA, CDR2 FQGNSA, per germline. The V end lost 8 bases, the J end lost 4 bases, and 14 bases lay between the germline ends.

The chain couples TRBV11-2 to TRBJ2-5; the D gene is possibly TRBD1 (7 bases). Trimming pared 2 bases from V and 5 bases from J, leaving 12 bases between. This CDR3 contains 14 residues. Germline CDR1 and CDR2: SGHAT and FQNNGV. This CDR3 reads CASSLSGGRETQYF. In nucleotides, the CDR3 is TGTGCCAGCAGCTTATCAGGGGGGAGGGAGACCCAGTACTTC.

In this sample, this clone turned up once. This chain uses TRBV30 with TRBJ2-1; no firm D call. V lost 3 bases, J lost 8 bases, and 14 bases lay in between. This CDR3 has 13 amino acids. The germline gives CDR1 GTSNPN, CDR2 SVGIG (reference sequence). CDR3 nucleotide sequence: TGTGCCTGGAGGGGCGGCGGTAAGGATGAGCAGTTCTTC. Protein product: CAWRGGGKDEQFF.

V gene TRBV29-1 combines with J gene TRBJ2-2; 14 nucleotides line up with TRBD2. This CDR3 comprises 16 residues. CDR1 SQVTM and CDR2 ANQGSEA come from the germline V gene. V trimming: 4 bases; J trimming: 5 bases; junction bases outside the gene matches: 6. CDR3 loop: CSVAGTSGSNTGELFF. As DNA, the CDR3 is TGCAGCGTTGCCGGGACTAGCGGGAGTAATACCGGGGAGCTGTTTTTT.

The gene calls are TRBV2 and TRBJ1-1, with 8 bases identical to TRBD1. V shed 4 bases, J shed 6 bases, and the junction held 7 bases outside the gene matches. The CDR3 extends over 14 amino acids. The germline CDR1 and CDR2 sequences are SNHLY and FYNNEI. CDR3 region: CASSAQGGAAEAFF. CDR3 nucleotide sequence: TGTGCCAGCAGTGCACAGGGGGGTGCGGCTGAAGCTTTCTTT.

V gene TRBV7-2 combines with J gene TRBJ2-5; weak D call: TRBD1 (6 bases). This CDR3 has 16 residues. The V end was cut by 7 bases, the J end by 5 bases, with 23 bases between. Germline-derived CDR1 and CDR2 are SGHTA and FQGNSA. DNA for the CDR3: TGTGCCAGCACCCAGGGGCGACTTCTAACGGGCGAGACCCAGTACTTC. It codes for CASTQGRLLTGETQYF.

The rearrangement uses TRBV4-1 and TRBJ1-4; perhaps TRBD1 as D (5 bases). Between the trimmed V and J ends, which lost 0 bases and 5 bases, there was a span of 10 bases. Germline V gene data show CDR1 as MGHRA and CDR2 as YSYEKL. This CDR3 spans 15 amino acids. This CDR3 is CASSQDSSGNEKLFF. The CDR3 bases are TGCGCCAGCAGCCAAGATTCATCAGGGAATGAAAAACTGTTTTTT.

The chain carries TRBV6-2 or TRBV6-3 and TRBJ2-1; tentative D call: TRBD2 (5 bases). V was pared by 4 bases and J by 6 bases, with 19 bases between. Germline V CDR1 and CDR2: MNHEY, SVGEGT. This CDR3 contains 16 residues. The CDR3 bases are TGTGCCAGCAGTTCCCTCCTGAGGGCGCGTGGCAATGAGCAGTTCTTC. Protein product: CASSSLLRARGNEQFF.

V is TRBV30 and J is TRBJ2-2; weak D call: TRBD1 (5 bases). V lost 5 bases, J lost 1 base, and 14 bases lay in between. Germline assignment: CDR1 GTSNPN and CDR2 SVGIG (reference sequence). This CDR3 contains 15 residues. This CDR3 is CAWEGGQLNTGELFF. The CDR3 region has the DNA TGTGCCTGGGAAGGTGGACAATTGAACACCGGGGAGCTGTTTTTT.

The genes are TRBV10-2 and TRBJ2-2; no clear D gene. The V end was cut by 7 bases, the J end by 2 bases, with 11 bases between. The CDR3 is 14 amino acids. Germline-derived CDR1 and CDR2 are WSHSY and SAAADI. The CDR3 DNA sequence: TGCGCCAGCACGGTCAACCTCAACACCGGGGAGCTGTTTTTT. Protein sequence: CASTVNLNTGELFF.

V usage is TRBV4-1 and J usage is TRBJ1-3; the D is unclear. Germline V CDR1 and CDR2: MGHRA, YSYEKL. The CDR3 runs 16 residues. V gave up 0 bases and J gave up 0 bases, with 9 bases separating them. CDR3 coding DNA: TGCGCCAGCAGCCAAGAAATGGGGTTCTCTGGAAACACCATATATTTT. Translated: CASSQEMGFSGNTIYF.